Listed below are T cell receptor beta chains from one sample, sequenced in a study of cytomegalovirus exposure and HLA in healthy donors. Sequenced by immunoSEQ multiplex PCR; TCRdb stores in-frame clones only, minus some. This sample has some 200,000 clones; over 60% occur once, and the top ten carry 2% to 2.5%. The sample taken for sequencing was PBMCs. Source of these receptors: a woman aged 45 to 65 in good health and CMV-seronegative. The CDR3 runs from the conserved cysteine through the conserved F or W. A D gene is named only where the DNA matches it firmly. Clone sizes are given selectively: once, few, many, or a class where the clone is expanded.

j_call clone_size cdr3_length v_call d_call cdr3_aa cdr3_nt
TRBJ1-2 . 14 TRBV9 TRBD1 CASSVDQGDYGYTF TGTGCCAGCAGCGTAGATCAGGGGGATTATGGCTACACCTTC
TRBJ2-7 . 16 TRBV5-1 TRBD1 CASSLSLQGAPYEQYF TGCGCCAGCAGCTTGAGCTTACAGGGGGCCCCCTACGAGCAGTACTTC
TRBJ2-1 . 14 TRBV11-3 . CASSFTSTNNEQFF TGTGCCAGCAGCTTTACGAGTACCAACAATGAGCAGTTCTTC
TRBJ1-4 once 15 TRBV5-1 . CASSPGEGPNEKLFF TGCGCCAGCAGCCCGGGAGAGGGTCCTAATGAAAAACTGTTTTTT
TRBJ1-3 . 16 TRBV18 . CASSLSTGNAGNTIYF TGTGCCAGCTCACTAAGTACCGGTAATGCTGGAAACACCATATATTTT
TRBJ1-2 . 15 TRBV5-1 TRBD1 CASSQQGAPIYGYTF TGCGCCAGCAGCCAACAGGGGGCGCCCATCTATGGCTACACCTTC
TRBJ2-7 . 14 TRBV18 TRBD2 CASSVSGKSYEQYF TGTGCCAGCTCAGTAAGCGGGAAATCCTACGAGCAGTACTTC
TRBJ2-6 . 19 TRBV27 TRBD2 CASSTRLAGGLTGANVLTF TGTGCCAGCAGTACCCGACTAGCGGGAGGCCTAACTGGGGCCAACGTCCTGACTTTC
TRBJ1-1 . 21 TRBV10-2 TRBD1 CATSDLRGKTGWRPSNTEAFF TGCGCCACCTCGGACCTACGGGGTAAGACAGGGTGGCGACCAAGTAACACTGAAGCTTTCTTT
TRBJ2-3 once 15 TRBV9 . CASSVGPGSTDTQYF TGTGCCAGCAGCGTAGGGCCGGGAAGCACAGATACGCAGTATTTT
TRBJ2-7 . 18 TRBV7-2 TRBD2 CASSLAIYGGRVPYEQYF TGTGCCAGCAGCTTAGCCATTTATGGCGGGAGGGTCCCCTACGAGCAGTACTTC
TRBJ2-2 . 15 TRBV10-3 TRBD2 CAISRLAGDTGELFF TGTGCCATCAGCAGACTAGCGGGGGACACCGGGGAGCTGTTTTTT
TRBJ2-2 . 15 TRBV7-2 TRBD2 CASSLTLAGAGELFF TGTGCCAGCAGCTTAACGCTAGCGGGGGCCGGGGAGCTGTTTTTT
TRBJ2-1 . 14 TRBV5-1 . CASSLAGSYNEQFF TGCGCCAGCAGCTTGGCCGGGTCCTACAATGAGCAGTTCTTC
TRBJ2-1 once 17 TRBV7-9 TRBD1 CASSFPWDRKNYNEQFF TGTGCCAGCAGCTTTCCTTGGGACAGGAAAAACTACAATGAGCAGTTCTTC
TRBJ2-4 . 15 TRBV18 TRBD2 CASSPLSGTKNIQYF TGTGCCAGCTCACCCCTGAGCGGGACCAAAAACATTCAGTACTTC
TRBJ1-1 . 17 TRBV5-1 . CASSFPSATGRNTEAFF TGCGCCAGCAGCTTTCCCTCCGCGACTGGGAGGAACACTGAAGCTTTCTTT
TRBJ1-2 . 20 TRBV5-8 TRBD1 CASSLVTGGQGMAGDYGYTF TGTGCCAGCAGCTTGGTTACAGGGGGACAGGGGATGGCGGGTGACTATGGCTACACCTTC
TRBJ2-2 once 15 TRBV6-5 . CASRSDRGNTGELFF TGTGCCAGCAGATCCGACCGCGGCAACACCGGGGAGCTGTTTTTT